This TCR beta chain is drawn from a study of T-cell memory formation after mild COVID-19. From germline, CDR1 is MRHNA and CDR2 SNTAGT. The CDR3 contains 15 residues. The V gene lost 5 bases and the J gene lost 4 bases, with 14 bases spanning the gap. TCRdb re-analysed the 5' RACE reads in MiXCR, keeping a single row per CDR3 protein. The sample carries around 200,000 distinct CDR3 sequences, about 11% recorded once. This sequence was found in a man between 18 and 29 years old who had mild COVID-19 (a few samples of this study predate the infection). Cell type and time point are not known. This chain links TRBV6-4 with TRBJ2-2, with D possibly matching TRBD1 (6 bases). Sequenced input: PBMCs or a T cell subset sorted from them (not recorded which). The CDR3 region is CASSPQGVSTGELFF. The CDR3 nucleotides read TGTGCCAGCAGTCCACAGGGTGTAAGCACCGGGGAGCTGTTTTTT.